This passage covers 8 T cell receptor beta chains from one sample sequenced in a study of control samples from healthy donors and cancer patients. The assay was immunoSEQ multiplex PCR, and TCRdb's table has in-frame clones only and misses some. Its clone listing holds roughly 200,000 clones. The sequenced sample was blood. All receptors come from a woman in her thirties in good health.

The V gene is TRBV30, the J gene TRBJ1-2; 8 bases match TRBD1. With V trimmed by 1 base and J by 4 bases, 11 bases remained unmatched. In germline, CDR1 is GTSNPN, CDR2 SVGIG (reference sequence). CDR3 length equals 16 residues. The CDR3 here is CAWSGPTGGRGYGYTF. The CDR3 DNA follows: TGTGCCTGGAGTGGGCCTACAGGGGGTCGCGGCTATGGCTACACCTTC.

The V call is TRBV7-9, the J call TRBJ1-6; 7 bases match TRBD1. V trimming: 1 base; J trimming: 4 bases; junction bases outside the gene matches: 4. Germline V gene data show CDR1 as SEHNR and CDR2 as FQNEAQ (reference sequence). The CDR3 sequence is 16 residues long. The CDR3 DNA reads as TGTGCCAGCAGCTTAGAGGGGGCTCTGTATAATTCACCCCTCCACTTT. It specifies CASSLEGALYNSPLHF.

The chain couples TRBV6-2 or TRBV6-3 to TRBJ1-2; 9 nucleotides match TRBD1. The germline gives CDR1 MNHEY, CDR2 SVGEGT. Germline trimming cut 2 bases from V and 3 bases from J; bases unmatched to any gene: 4. This CDR3 is built from 15 residues. Here the CDR3 DNA reads TGTGCCAGCAGTTACGGGGACAGGGCGGACTATGGCTACACCTTC. Protein sequence: CASSYGDRADYGYTF.

V is TRBV9 and J is TRBJ1-3, with D maybe TRBD1 (5 bases). Germline V gives CDR1 SGDLS, CDR2 YYNGEE. The CDR3 loop spans 17 amino acids. V shed 0 bases and J shed 4 bases, with 17 bases lying between them. DNA of the CDR3: TGTGCCAGCAGCGTAGATTGGAGGGGCTATGCGGGAAACACCATATATTTT. Protein product: CASSVDWRGYAGNTIYF.

V and J are TRBV28 and TRBJ2-7; TRBD2 matches 8 bases. The CDR3 runs to 15 residues. Germline-derived CDR1 and CDR2 are MDHEN and SYDVKM. V shed 1 base, J shed 4 bases, and the junction held 6 bases outside the gene matches. DNA for the CDR3: TGTGCCAGCAGTTTATCGCAGCGGGAGAAATACGAGCAGTACTTC. Amino acid sequence: CASSLSQREKYEQYF.

V gene TRBV10-2 combines with J gene TRBJ1-1; D not resolved. In germline, CDR1 is WSHSY, CDR2 SAAADI. CDR3 length equals 14 residues. V was cut by 7 bases and J by 4 bases, with 16 bases left in between. In DNA form, the CDR3 reads TGCGCCAGCATAACGAGGAACCTGGGCACTGAAGCTTTCTTT. Protein sequence: CASITRNLGTEAFF.

The chain has TRBV10-3 and TRBJ1-1; D may be TRBD1 (5 bases). The CDR3 sequence is 14 residues long. The germline V gene encodes CDR1 ENHRY and CDR2 SYGVKD. Trimming removed 0 bases at V and 4 bases at J, with 9 bases between. The CDR3 sequence: CAISESGVGTEAFF. The CDR3 DNA is TGTGCCATCAGTGAGTCAGGGGTCGGCACTGAAGCTTTCTTT.

The chain uses TRBV2 and TRBJ2-7; 8 nucleotides agree with TRBD2. The CDR3 consists of 13 residues. Unmatched junction bases numbered 3, after V lost 6 bases and J lost 2 bases. Germline lookup yields CDR1 SNHLY and CDR2 FYNNEI. In nucleotides, the CDR3 is TGTGCCAGCAGGGGACTAGTTACCTACGAGCAGTACTTC. Translating it yields CASRGLVTYEQYF.